One T cell receptor beta chain is described in this entry. Original handling: ImmunoSEQ yielded junction-only sequences lacking quality scores, so filtering differed. Sequencing was performed with immunoSEQ multiplex PCR; in TCRdb, only in-frame clones are kept and a portion is missing. The DNA gave D and trimming, while V, J and clone size come from that table. The table includes millions of clones, 85% to 95% detected once. The data were taken from a study of shared clonotypes between healthy human individuals. The CDR3 sequence is 14 residues long. The ends were cut back, 3 bases at V and 0 bases at J, with 9 bases in the middle. Germline V gene lookup returns CDR1 GTSNPN and CDR2 SVGIG (reference sequence).

The V call is TRBV30, the J call TRBJ2-4; D is ambiguous. The sequencing input was naive CD4+ T cells from PBMCs. Subset described: CD45RA+ positively selected. The TCR sequence derives from a man between 18 and 29 years old in good health. Some clones in this sample may be carry-over from other donors' samples. This CDR3 is CAWSKGSAKNIQYF. CDR3 bases: TGTGCCTGGAGCAAGGGATCAGCCAAAAACATTCAGTACTTC.